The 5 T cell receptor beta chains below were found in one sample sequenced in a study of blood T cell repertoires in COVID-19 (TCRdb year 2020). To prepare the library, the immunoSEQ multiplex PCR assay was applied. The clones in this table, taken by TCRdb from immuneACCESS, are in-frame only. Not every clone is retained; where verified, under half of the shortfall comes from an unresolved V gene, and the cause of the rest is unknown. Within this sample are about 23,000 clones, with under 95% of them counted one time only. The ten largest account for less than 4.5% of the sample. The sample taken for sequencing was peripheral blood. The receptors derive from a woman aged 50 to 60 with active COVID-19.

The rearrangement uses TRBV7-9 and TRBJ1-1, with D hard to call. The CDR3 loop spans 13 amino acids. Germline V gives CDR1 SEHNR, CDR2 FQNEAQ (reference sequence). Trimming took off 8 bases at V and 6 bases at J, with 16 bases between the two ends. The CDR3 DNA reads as TGTGCCAGCGCCTCGAGGAGGACCCCTGAAGCTTTCTTT. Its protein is CASASRRTPEAFF.

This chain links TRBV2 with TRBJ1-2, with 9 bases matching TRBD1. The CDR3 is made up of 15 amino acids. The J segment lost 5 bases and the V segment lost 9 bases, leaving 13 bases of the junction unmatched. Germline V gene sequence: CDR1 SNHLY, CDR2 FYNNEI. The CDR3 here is CASRDRDSTVYGYTF. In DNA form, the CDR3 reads TGTGCCAGTAGGGACAGGGATTCGACGGTTTATGGCTACACCTTC.

The chain's CDR3 is CASSQELQVGNTIYF. The CDR3 DNA sequence: TGTGCCAGCAGCCAAGAACTCCAAGTAGGAAACACCATATATTTT. The chain is built from TRBV4-2 and TRBJ1-3; no clear D gene. Trimming shortened V by 0 bases and J by 4 bases, and 10 bases separated the two germline ends. The CDR3 is 15 residues long. From germline, CDR1 is LGHNA and CDR2 YNFKEQ.

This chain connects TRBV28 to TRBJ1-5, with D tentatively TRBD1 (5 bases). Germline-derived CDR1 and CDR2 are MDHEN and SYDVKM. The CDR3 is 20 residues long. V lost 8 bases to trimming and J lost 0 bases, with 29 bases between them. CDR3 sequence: CASRQRGGTWAKDSNQPQHF. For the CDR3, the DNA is TGTGCCAGCCGACAGAGGGGAGGCACATGGGCAAAAGATAGCAATCAGCCCCAGCATTTT.

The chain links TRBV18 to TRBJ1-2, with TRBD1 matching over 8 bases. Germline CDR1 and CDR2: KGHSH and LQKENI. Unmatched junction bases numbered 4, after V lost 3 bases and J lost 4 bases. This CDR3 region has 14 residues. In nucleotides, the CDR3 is TGTGCCAGCTCACCCAGGGGGCTCGGCTATGGCTACACCTTC. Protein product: CASSPRGLGYGYTF.